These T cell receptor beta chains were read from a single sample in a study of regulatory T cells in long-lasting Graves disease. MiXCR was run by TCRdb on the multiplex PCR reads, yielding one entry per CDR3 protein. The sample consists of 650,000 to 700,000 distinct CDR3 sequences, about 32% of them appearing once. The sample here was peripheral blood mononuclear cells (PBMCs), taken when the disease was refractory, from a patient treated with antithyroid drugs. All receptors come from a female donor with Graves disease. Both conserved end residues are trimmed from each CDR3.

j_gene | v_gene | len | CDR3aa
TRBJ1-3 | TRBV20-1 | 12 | SADGEGSGNTIY
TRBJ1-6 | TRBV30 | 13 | AWRQGFSYNSPLH
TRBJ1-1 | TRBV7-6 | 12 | ASSRGQSNTEAF
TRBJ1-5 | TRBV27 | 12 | ASSFGILNQPQH
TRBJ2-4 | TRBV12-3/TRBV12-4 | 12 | ASSPQGAKNIQY
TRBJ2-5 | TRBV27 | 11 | ASSLVSQETQY
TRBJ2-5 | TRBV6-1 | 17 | ASRFGTSGRALGVETQY
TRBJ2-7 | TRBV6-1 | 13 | ASTNRVGDSYEQY
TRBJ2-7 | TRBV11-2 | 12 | ASSFRDRGGEQY
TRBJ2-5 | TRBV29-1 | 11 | SVVELLQETQY
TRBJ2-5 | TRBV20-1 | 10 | SANPLEETQY
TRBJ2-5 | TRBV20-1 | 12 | SARVRPFQETQY
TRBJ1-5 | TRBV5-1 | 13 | ASSLGEWGAQPQH
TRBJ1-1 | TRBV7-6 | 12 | ASSLAMEGFEAF
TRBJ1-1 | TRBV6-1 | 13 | ASSDPRQGYTEAF
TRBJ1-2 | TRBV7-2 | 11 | ASSGSRGLGYT
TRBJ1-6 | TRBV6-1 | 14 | ASSKRGASPSSPLH
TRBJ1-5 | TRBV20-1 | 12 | SARDERGGQPQH
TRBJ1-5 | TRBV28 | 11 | ASSLGYVDPQH
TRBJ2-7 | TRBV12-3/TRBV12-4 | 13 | ASSFDLRSSYEQY
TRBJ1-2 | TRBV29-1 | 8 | SVEGGGYT
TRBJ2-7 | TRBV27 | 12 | ASRLAEGPYEQY
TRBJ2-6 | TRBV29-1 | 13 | SALGSGTGANVLT
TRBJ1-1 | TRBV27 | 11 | ASSHRQDTEAF
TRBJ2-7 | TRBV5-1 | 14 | ASSLAGGRASDEQY
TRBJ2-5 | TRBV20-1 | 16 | SARDFFRQAGFRETQY
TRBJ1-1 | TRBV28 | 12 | ASIRRGAKTEAF
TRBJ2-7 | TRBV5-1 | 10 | ASSLYAYEQY
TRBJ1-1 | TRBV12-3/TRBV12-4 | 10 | ASSSSSRGAF
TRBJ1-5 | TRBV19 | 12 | ASAGQLSNQPQH
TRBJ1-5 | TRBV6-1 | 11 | ASSDQVNQPQH
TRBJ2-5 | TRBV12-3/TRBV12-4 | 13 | ASRDNSGRMETQY
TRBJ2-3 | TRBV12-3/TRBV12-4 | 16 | ASSSTGTSGYLGDTQY
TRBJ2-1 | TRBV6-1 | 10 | ASSEDGGKQF
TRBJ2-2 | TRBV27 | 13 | ASSLSQANTGELF
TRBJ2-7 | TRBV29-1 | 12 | SVAGGRGSYEQY
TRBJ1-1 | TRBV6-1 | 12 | ASSKRTANTEAF
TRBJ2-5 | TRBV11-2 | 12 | ASSLGQLEETQY
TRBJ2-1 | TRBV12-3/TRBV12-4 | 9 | ASSRGWGQF
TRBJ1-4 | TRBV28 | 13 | ASSLSGTGSEKLF
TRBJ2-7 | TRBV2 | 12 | ASSGMASSYEQY
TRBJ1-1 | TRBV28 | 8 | ASSTGERY
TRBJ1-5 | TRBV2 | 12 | ASDGRSSNQPQH
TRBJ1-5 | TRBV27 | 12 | ASSTVPGNQPQH
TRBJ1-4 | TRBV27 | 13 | ASRATGGTGEKLF